This T cell receptor (beta chain) emerged from a study of CD8 T cells in Susac syndrome. CD8+ and CD4+ T cells taken from blood had their TCR beta sequenced. Included as multiple sclerosis controls were treatment-naive patients who had stable or active relapsing-remitting disease. Both CD4+ and CD8+ T cells were negatively isolated, and TEMRA cells underwent FACS enrichment. The germline gives CDR1 MNHEY, CDR2 SMNVEV (reference sequence). V was shortened by 4 bases and J by 9 bases, with 13 bases between the two germline ends. The CDR3 extends over 13 amino acids. The authors reverse transcribed roughly 0.45 to 1 ug RNA with random hexamers. From the immunoSEQ multiplex PCR reads, TCRdb called clonotypes with MiXCR, one entry per CDR3 protein. The sample shows some 450,000 distinct CDR3 sequences, around 85% of them seen only once.

The sequencing sample was made of CD8+ T cells from PBMCs. The sequence came from a human donor with multiple sclerosis. The chain combines TRBV27 with TRBJ2-1; D possibly matches TRBD1 or TRBD2 (5 bases each). The CDR3 bases are TGTGCCAGCAGTTCCCGGGATGGGGGTGAGCAGTTCTTC. Its translation is CASSSRDGGEQFF.